The rows below give T cell receptor beta chains drawn from one sample of a study of preoperative IRX-2 immunotherapy in early breast cancer. The assay was immunoSEQ multiplex PCR, and TCRdb's table has in-frame clones only and misses some. In the table there are roughly 35,000 clones, about 95% of which are singletons. Collection took place from a patient treated with IRX-2 immunotherapy. These receptors all come from a human donor with breast cancer. The CDR3 runs from the conserved cysteine through the conserved F or W. The D gene is left open where the match is weak. Part of the rows lack a size; the others show once, few, many or a class for expanded clones.

v_call	d_call	clone_size	j_call	cdr3_nt	cdr3_aa
TRBV5-6	-	-	TRBJ2-6	TGTGCCAGCAGTCCAGGGTTCTCTGGGGCCAACGTCCTGACTTTC	CASSPGFSGANVLTF
TRBV25-1	-	-	TRBJ1-2	TGTGCCAGCAGTGAAGGACTCACCTACACCTTC	CASSEGLTYTF
TRBV4-2	-	-	TRBJ1-1	TGTGCCAGCAGCCAAGATGTGGCGGCTGAAGCTTTCTTT	CASSQDVAAEAFF
TRBV5-1	TRBD2	-	TRBJ2-5	TGCGCCAGCAGACTAGCGGGGAAAGAGACCCAGTACTTC	CASRLAGKETQYF
TRBV19	-	-	TRBJ2-1	TGTGCCAGTAGTAAGGCGGGACTGAATGAGCAGTTCTTC	CASSKAGLNEQFF
TRBV1	-	-	TRBJ1-4	TGCACCAGCAGCCAAGCCTCTCCGGGACAGGGTCATGAAAAACTGTTTTTT	CTSSQASPGQGHEKLFF
TRBV10-3	-	-	TRBJ2-1	TGTGCCATCAGTGAGTCGAGGGTGGGCAGTGGGGCCGACCGGCAGTTCTTC	CAISESRVGSGADRQFF
TRBV9	-	-	TRBJ2-7	TGTGCCAGCAGCCCAGCCGGCTATCTCTCCTACGAGCAGTACTTC	CASSPAGYLSYEQYF
TRBV5-4	-	-	TRBJ2-7	TGTGCCAGCAGCCCCCCGACAGGACCTCGCCACGAGCAGTACTTC	CASSPPTGPRHEQYF
TRBV6-1	TRBD2	-	TRBJ2-1	TGTGCCAGCAGTGAATTGTGGCGGGAGGGGCTTGGTAATGAGCAGTTCTTC	CASSELWREGLGNEQFF
TRBV23-1	-	-	TRBJ2-3	TGCGCCAGCGGCTATATTAGCACAGATACGCAGTATTTT	CASGYISTDTQYF
TRBV11-2	TRBD1	-	TRBJ2-7	TGTGCCAGCAGCCGTCTCGGGACAGGGGGTCGGTACGAGCAGTACTTC	CASSRLGTGGRYEQYF
TRBV14	TRBD2	-	TRBJ2-3	TGTGCCGGAAAAGGCGAGCGGGGGGGAGATACGCAGTATTTT	CAGKGERGGDTQYF
TRBV5-6	-	-	TRBJ1-1	TGTGCCAGCAGCTTGTCGGAGTTGGGGAGGAACACTGAAGCTTTCTTT	CASSLSELGRNTEAFF
TRBV21-1	-	once	TRBJ1-5	TGTGCCAGCAGCGAACCTCGGAGGGGGGGTGAACAGCCCCAGCATTTT	CASSEPRRGGEQPQHF
TRBV4-3	-	-	TRBJ2-3	TGCGCCAGCAGCCAAGAATGGTCGGGGGGCACAGATACGCAGTATTTT	CASSQEWSGGTDTQYF
TRBV6-5	-	-	TRBJ1-6	TGTGCCAGCAGTTCTCTAACAGGACTCAATTCACCCCTCCACTTT	CASSSLTGLNSPLHF
TRBV2	-	-	TRBJ2-5	TGTGCCAGCAGTGAAACAGGTGTCCCCCAAGAGACCCAGTACTTC	CASSETGVPQETQYF
TRBV10-3	-	-	TRBJ1-5	TGTGCCATCAGTGAGTCGCTTGAGGGGGGACGGGATTTT	CAISESLEGGRDF
TRBV5-4	TRBD1	-	TRBJ1-2	TGTGCCAGCAGCCTTGCCGGACAGGGTCATGGCTACACCTTC	CASSLAGQGHGYTF
TRBV5-1	TRBD2	once	TRBJ2-7	TGCGCCAGCAGCTTGGTGGTAGCGGGTAGTGAGCAGTACTTC	CASSLVVAGSEQYF
TRBV7-3	TRBD2	once	TRBJ2-3	TGTGCCAGCAGCTTAGGCGGGAGGGCCTCCGGGGATACGCAGTATTTT	CASSLGGRASGDTQYF
TRBV9	-	-	TRBJ2-2	TGTGCCAGCAGCGTACAAACAGGGACCGGGGAGCTGTTTTTT	CASSVQTGTGELFF
TRBV10-3	-	-	TRBJ2-2	TGTGCCAACGGAGGGGTAAACACCGGGGAGCTGTTTTTT	CANGGVNTGELFF
TRBV11-2	-	-	TRBJ1-4	TGTGCCAGCAGCCCCCACCGGGGCACTAATGAAAAACTGTTTTTT	CASSPHRGTNEKLFF
TRBV7-3	TRBD2	-	TRBJ2-1	TGTGCCAGCAGCTTAACGGCGGGGGTAAACGAGCAGTTCTTC	CASSLTAGVNEQFF